The entry below describes one T cell receptor beta chain. Antigen: not known. The data stem from a study of tumor-infiltrating lymphocytes in primary liver carcinoma. About the research overall: Men as well as women, aged 30 to 69 years, made up the patients. Findings and caveats of the study: Only about 7.5-25% of top clones appeared in all five tumor regions. The top-250-clone fraction was significantly higher in tumors than in blood (p = 0.039).

From unsorted bulk tissue weighing roughly 17-31 mg, DNA and RNA were co-extracted. From roughly 470 ng total RNA, TCR beta cDNA was generated with a primer in the constant region. Slightly modified ARM-PCR, run as three nested multiplex PCR rounds, produced the TCR beta libraries. Forward primers for TRBV1-TRBV30 and a C-beta reverse primer served the first two PCR rounds, at 10 cycles each. In TCRdb, the multiplex PCR reads were re-called with MiXCR into one record per CDR3 protein. The sample contains 55,000 or so distinct CDR3 sequences, less than 75% of which appear only once. This CDR3 comprises 13 residues. Germline assignment: CDR1 MNHNS and CDR2 SASEGT. V was pared by 1 base and J by 13 bases, with 14 bases between.

The chain couples TRBV6-1 to TRBJ2-1; possibly TRBD1 or TRBD2 for D (5 bases each). The TCR sequence derives from a man aged 35 to 55 with primary liver carcinoma and hepatitis B virus infection. The specimen sequenced was liver tumor tissue from sampling region 2. Subset specified: tumor region T2, inferior pole. Here the CDR3 reads CASSEERGIDQFF. CDR3 sequence (DNA): TGTGCCAGCAGTGAAGAGAGGGGCATTGATCAGTTCTTC.